The 15 T cell receptor beta chains given below trace back to one sample, sequenced in a study of blood T cell repertoires in COVID-19. Assay used: immunoSEQ multiplex PCR; TCRdb lists only in-frame clones, some missing. This table holds fewer than 250,000 clones, more than 60% found once. What was sequenced was peripheral blood. The receptors were sampled from a woman aged 45-65 years with acute or convalescent COVID-19.

V is TRBV5-5 and J is TRBJ2-1, with 7 positions matching TRBD1. The junction had 3 bases not matched to a gene; V was cut back by 1 base and J by 2 bases. The CDR3 totals 15 residues. Germline V gene data show CDR1 as SGHKS and CDR2 as YYEKEE (reference sequence). This CDR3 is CASSLTGVAYNEQFF. For the CDR3, the DNA is TGTGCCAGCAGCTTGACAGGGGTGGCCTACAATGAGCAGTTCTTC.

V gene TRBV7-6 combines with J gene TRBJ2-3; 9 bases line up with TRBD1. With V trimmed by 6 bases and J by 4 bases, 8 bases remained unmatched. Germline values: CDR1 SGHVS, CDR2 FNYEAQ. This CDR3 comprises 15 residues. The CDR3 reads CASSMTGGGADTQYF. For the CDR3, the DNA is TGTGCCAGCAGTATGACAGGGGGTGGTGCAGATACGCAGTATTTT.

The V and J genes are TRBV2 and TRBJ2-7; 9 bases fit TRBD1. The CDR3 is 15 amino acids. Per germline, CDR1 SNHLY and CDR2 FYNNEI. The J segment lost 5 bases and the V segment lost 6 bases, leaving 11 bases of the junction unmatched. CDR3 nucleotide sequence: TGTGCCAGCAGCGCAACCGGGACAGGGACCGACGAGCAGTACTTC. Translated, it gives CASSATGTGTDEQYF.

J is TRBJ1-1 and V is TRBV19; TRBD1 agrees at 9 bases. The CDR3 runs to 14 residues. Looked up from germline, CDR1 is LNHDA and CDR2 is SQIVND (reference sequence). The junction had 8 bases not matched to a gene; V was cut back by 6 bases and J by 6 bases. Written as DNA, the CDR3 is TGTGCCAGTAGAACCAGGACAGGGGCTCCTGAAGCTTTCTTT. It translates to CASRTRTGAPEAFF.

This clone turned up a few times. The V gene is TRBV24-1, the J gene TRBJ2-3, with 13 positions matching TRBD2. V lost 4 bases, J lost 2 bases, and 8 bases stayed unmatched. The V gene's germline CDR1 is KGHDR and CDR2 SFDVKD. There are 18 residues in the CDR3. The CDR3, as DNA: TGTGCCACCAGTGACTCGACCGGGACTAGCGGGACCACAGATACGCAGTATTTT. Its protein is CATSDSTGTSGTTDTQYF.

This clone appeared a single time. The chain carries TRBV24-1 and TRBJ2-6; TRBD1 aligns across 10 bases. From germline, CDR1 is KGHDR and CDR2 SFDVKD. This CDR3 has 19 residues. V lost 3 bases and J lost 0; bases outside the gene matches: 7. DNA of the CDR3: TGTGCCACCAGTGATAGAGCGACAGGGGGCCCCTCTGGGGCCAACGTCCTGACTTTC. Protein sequence: CATSDRATGGPSGANVLTF.

The chain has TRBV6-6 and TRBJ1-5; no definite D call. Germline V lookup: CDR1 MNHNY, CDR2 SVGAGI (reference sequence). The CDR3 length is 12 residues. V was clipped by 6 bases and J by 10 bases, with 13 bases between them. CDR3 loop: CASSHETTPQHF. CDR3 nucleotide sequence: TGTGCCAGCAGCCACGAGACTACCCCCCAGCATTTT.

The chain links TRBV19 to TRBJ1-1, with 7 bases lining up with TRBD1. Germline V gene data show CDR1 as LNHDA and CDR2 as SQIVND (reference sequence). The length of the CDR3 is 15 residues. With 9 bases clipped from V and 1 base from J, the junction kept 11 bases outside the gene matches. This CDR3 is CASLPRQGSNTEAFF. CDR3 coding DNA: TGTGCCAGCCTTCCGAGACAGGGCTCGAACACTGAAGCTTTCTTT.

This chain links TRBV10-3 with TRBJ2-7; 8 nucleotides line up with TRBD2. Germline lookup yields CDR1 ENHRY and CDR2 SYGVKD. CDR3 length: 16 residues. V lost 2 bases and J lost 3; bases outside the gene matches: 9. This CDR3 is CAISEPSGTSVYEQYF. The CDR3 coding sequence is TGTGCCATCAGTGAGCCCTCCGGGACTAGTGTCTACGAGCAGTACTTC.

The chain's CDR3 is CSAAGLITGELFF. The CDR3 region has the DNA TGCAGCGCCGCGGGACTTATCACCGGGGAGCTGTTTTTT. The gene calls are TRBV29-1 and TRBJ2-2; the D gene is possibly TRBD2 (6 bases). The CDR3 is made up of 13 amino acids. V was cut by 7 bases and J by 4 bases, with 13 bases left in between. The germline V gene encodes CDR1 SQVTM and CDR2 ANQGSEA.

The chain links TRBV10-2 to TRBJ2-1, with 9 bases aligning to TRBD2. Trimming at V came to 2 bases and at J to 5 bases, leaving 4 bases not matched to a gene. CDR1 is WSHSY, CDR2 SAAADI, per germline. The length of the CDR3 is 15 residues. The CDR3, as DNA: TGCGCCAGCAGTGAGAGGGCTAGCGGGGACAATGAGCAGTTCTTC. It yields the protein CASSERASGDNEQFF.

This chain uses TRBV6-1 with TRBJ1-2; the D gene is possibly TRBD1 (5 bases). This CDR3 comprises 15 residues. Germline V CDR1 and CDR2: MNHNS, SASEGT. Deletions cut 2 bases from V and 7 bases from J, with 17 bases between. CDR3 in amino acids: CASSENRVAGPGYTF. In DNA, the CDR3 is TGTGCCAGCAGTGAAAATAGGGTAGCAGGGCCTGGCTACACCTTC.

The genes are TRBV25-1 and TRBJ2-4; a weak D match, TRBD1 (5 bases). There are 16 residues in the CDR3. The germline V gene encodes CDR1 MGHDK and CDR2 SYGVNS. V gave up 6 bases and J gave up 0 bases, with 15 bases separating them. CDR3 DNA: TGTGCCAGCAGCATAACTCAGGGTTTAGCCAAAAACATTCAGTACTTC. Protein product: CASSITQGLAKNIQYF.

The chain uses TRBV27 and TRBJ1-6; unclear D gene. Germline V gene sequence: CDR1 MNHEY, CDR2 SMNVEV (reference sequence). Trimming shortened V by 2 bases and J by 5 bases, and 7 bases separated the two germline ends. The CDR3 length is 14 residues. CDR3 in amino acids: CASSLRRDNSPLHF. The CDR3 DNA is TGTGCCAGCAGTTTACGACGGGATAATTCACCCCTCCACTTT.

This clone was detected a few times. The V gene is TRBV7-9, the J gene TRBJ1-3, with D maybe TRBD1 (6 bases). Germline V lookup: CDR1 SEHNR, CDR2 FQNEAQ (reference sequence). The V and J ends lost 3 bases and 3 bases respectively, with 12 bases between them. The length of the CDR3 is 15 residues. CDR3 bases: TGTGCCAGCAGCTTTTTGGACAGTCGTGGAAACACCATATATTTT. The encoded protein is CASSFLDSRGNTIYF.